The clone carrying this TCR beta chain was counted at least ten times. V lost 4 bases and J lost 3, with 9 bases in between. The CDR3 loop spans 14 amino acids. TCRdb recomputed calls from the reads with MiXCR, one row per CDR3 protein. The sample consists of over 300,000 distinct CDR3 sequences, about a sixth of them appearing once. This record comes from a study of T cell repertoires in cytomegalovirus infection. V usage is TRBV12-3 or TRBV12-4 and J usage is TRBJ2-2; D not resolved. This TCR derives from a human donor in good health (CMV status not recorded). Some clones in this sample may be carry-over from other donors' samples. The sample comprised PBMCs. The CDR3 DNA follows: TGTGCCAGCAGTTCCCGGTGGGACACCGGGGAGCTGTTTTTT. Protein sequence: CASSSRWDTGELFF.